The 7 T cell receptor beta chains below were found in one sample sequenced in a study of monozygotic twins with inflammatory bowel disease. Each CDR3 protein gets one entry in TCRdb, which reprocessed the 5' RACE reads and gives no DNA. Recorded for this sample: approximately 400,000 distinct CDR3 sequences. The source material was blood. The receptors stem from a human donor with ulcerative colitis or Crohn's disease, or a healthy co-twin of an affected twin (not recorded which).

The rearrangement joins TRBV12-3 or TRBV12-4 to TRBJ1-1; TCRdb's D call of TRBD1 is untestable without DNA. The CDR3 sequence is 16 residues long. The CDR3 sequence is CASSFTSQAGVTEAFF.

V is TRBV19 and J is TRBJ2-1; TCRdb reports TRBD1, a call that lacks DNA to check it against. From germline, CDR1 is LNHDA and CDR2 SQIVND (reference sequence). CDR3 length: 15 amino acids. The CDR3 here is CASSKGWGGVNEQFF.

V and J are TRBV12-3 or TRBV12-4 and TRBJ2-3. The CDR3 length is 12 residues. The CDR3 loop reads CASSLYADTQYF.

This chain links TRBV5-1 with TRBJ1-2; TCRdb's D call of TRBD1 is untestable without DNA. From germline, CDR1 is SGHRS and CDR2 YFSETQ. The CDR3 covers 14 residues. The chain's CDR3 is CASSPGQVDYGYTF.

The rearrangement links TRBV15 to TRBJ2-2; TCRdb outputs TRBD1, but without DNA this stays unchecked. There are 13 residues in the CDR3. Germline V gene sequence: CDR1 LNHNV, CDR2 YYDKDF (reference sequence). The CDR3 loop is CATWGRDTGELFF.

J is TRBJ2-3 and V is TRBV2. The germline gives CDR1 SNHLY, CDR2 FYNNEI. This CDR3 is built from 11 residues. CDR3 sequence: CASSDSDTQYF.

The J gene is TRBJ2-7, the V gene TRBV12-3 or TRBV12-4; TCRdb picks TRBD1, but there is no DNA to check that call. The CDR3 totals 12 residues. The CDR3 is CASSRTGAEQYF.